The text below deals with one TCR beta chain. What it binds is not known. The data originate from a study of cytomegalovirus exposure and HLA in healthy donors. Study-level points and caveats: Based on reports, TCR beta sequences accurately predicted HLA-A and HLA-B alleles for most subjects. Upon later analysis, HLA-associated TCR beta chains proved more clonally expanded than other, equally common chains. Another analysis was done later, and it associated roughly 15,000 TCR beta sequences with HLA alleles at 0.05 false discovery rate. Most TCR sequences were rare, but some public TCRs occurred in many donors.

It was with 60 Vbeta and 13 Jbeta primers that the PCR ran. Data came from immunoSEQ multiplex PCR; TCRdb stores just in-frame clones and leaves some out. The data contain fewer than 110,000 clones, under 85% of them singletons. Specimen: PBMCs. The receptor comes from a male donor in good health and CMV-seronegative.

As DNA, the CDR3 is TGTGCCAGCAAACCCGGCACGGGAATTCAAGAGACCCAGTACTTC. Residues: CASKPGTGIQETQYF. The V call is TRBV7-7, the J call TRBJ2-5, with a weak D call TRBD2 (5 bases). Germline values: CDR1 SSHAT, CDR2 FNYEAQ (reference sequence). V was clipped by 7 bases and J by 2 bases, with 17 bases between them. The CDR3 extends over 15 amino acids.